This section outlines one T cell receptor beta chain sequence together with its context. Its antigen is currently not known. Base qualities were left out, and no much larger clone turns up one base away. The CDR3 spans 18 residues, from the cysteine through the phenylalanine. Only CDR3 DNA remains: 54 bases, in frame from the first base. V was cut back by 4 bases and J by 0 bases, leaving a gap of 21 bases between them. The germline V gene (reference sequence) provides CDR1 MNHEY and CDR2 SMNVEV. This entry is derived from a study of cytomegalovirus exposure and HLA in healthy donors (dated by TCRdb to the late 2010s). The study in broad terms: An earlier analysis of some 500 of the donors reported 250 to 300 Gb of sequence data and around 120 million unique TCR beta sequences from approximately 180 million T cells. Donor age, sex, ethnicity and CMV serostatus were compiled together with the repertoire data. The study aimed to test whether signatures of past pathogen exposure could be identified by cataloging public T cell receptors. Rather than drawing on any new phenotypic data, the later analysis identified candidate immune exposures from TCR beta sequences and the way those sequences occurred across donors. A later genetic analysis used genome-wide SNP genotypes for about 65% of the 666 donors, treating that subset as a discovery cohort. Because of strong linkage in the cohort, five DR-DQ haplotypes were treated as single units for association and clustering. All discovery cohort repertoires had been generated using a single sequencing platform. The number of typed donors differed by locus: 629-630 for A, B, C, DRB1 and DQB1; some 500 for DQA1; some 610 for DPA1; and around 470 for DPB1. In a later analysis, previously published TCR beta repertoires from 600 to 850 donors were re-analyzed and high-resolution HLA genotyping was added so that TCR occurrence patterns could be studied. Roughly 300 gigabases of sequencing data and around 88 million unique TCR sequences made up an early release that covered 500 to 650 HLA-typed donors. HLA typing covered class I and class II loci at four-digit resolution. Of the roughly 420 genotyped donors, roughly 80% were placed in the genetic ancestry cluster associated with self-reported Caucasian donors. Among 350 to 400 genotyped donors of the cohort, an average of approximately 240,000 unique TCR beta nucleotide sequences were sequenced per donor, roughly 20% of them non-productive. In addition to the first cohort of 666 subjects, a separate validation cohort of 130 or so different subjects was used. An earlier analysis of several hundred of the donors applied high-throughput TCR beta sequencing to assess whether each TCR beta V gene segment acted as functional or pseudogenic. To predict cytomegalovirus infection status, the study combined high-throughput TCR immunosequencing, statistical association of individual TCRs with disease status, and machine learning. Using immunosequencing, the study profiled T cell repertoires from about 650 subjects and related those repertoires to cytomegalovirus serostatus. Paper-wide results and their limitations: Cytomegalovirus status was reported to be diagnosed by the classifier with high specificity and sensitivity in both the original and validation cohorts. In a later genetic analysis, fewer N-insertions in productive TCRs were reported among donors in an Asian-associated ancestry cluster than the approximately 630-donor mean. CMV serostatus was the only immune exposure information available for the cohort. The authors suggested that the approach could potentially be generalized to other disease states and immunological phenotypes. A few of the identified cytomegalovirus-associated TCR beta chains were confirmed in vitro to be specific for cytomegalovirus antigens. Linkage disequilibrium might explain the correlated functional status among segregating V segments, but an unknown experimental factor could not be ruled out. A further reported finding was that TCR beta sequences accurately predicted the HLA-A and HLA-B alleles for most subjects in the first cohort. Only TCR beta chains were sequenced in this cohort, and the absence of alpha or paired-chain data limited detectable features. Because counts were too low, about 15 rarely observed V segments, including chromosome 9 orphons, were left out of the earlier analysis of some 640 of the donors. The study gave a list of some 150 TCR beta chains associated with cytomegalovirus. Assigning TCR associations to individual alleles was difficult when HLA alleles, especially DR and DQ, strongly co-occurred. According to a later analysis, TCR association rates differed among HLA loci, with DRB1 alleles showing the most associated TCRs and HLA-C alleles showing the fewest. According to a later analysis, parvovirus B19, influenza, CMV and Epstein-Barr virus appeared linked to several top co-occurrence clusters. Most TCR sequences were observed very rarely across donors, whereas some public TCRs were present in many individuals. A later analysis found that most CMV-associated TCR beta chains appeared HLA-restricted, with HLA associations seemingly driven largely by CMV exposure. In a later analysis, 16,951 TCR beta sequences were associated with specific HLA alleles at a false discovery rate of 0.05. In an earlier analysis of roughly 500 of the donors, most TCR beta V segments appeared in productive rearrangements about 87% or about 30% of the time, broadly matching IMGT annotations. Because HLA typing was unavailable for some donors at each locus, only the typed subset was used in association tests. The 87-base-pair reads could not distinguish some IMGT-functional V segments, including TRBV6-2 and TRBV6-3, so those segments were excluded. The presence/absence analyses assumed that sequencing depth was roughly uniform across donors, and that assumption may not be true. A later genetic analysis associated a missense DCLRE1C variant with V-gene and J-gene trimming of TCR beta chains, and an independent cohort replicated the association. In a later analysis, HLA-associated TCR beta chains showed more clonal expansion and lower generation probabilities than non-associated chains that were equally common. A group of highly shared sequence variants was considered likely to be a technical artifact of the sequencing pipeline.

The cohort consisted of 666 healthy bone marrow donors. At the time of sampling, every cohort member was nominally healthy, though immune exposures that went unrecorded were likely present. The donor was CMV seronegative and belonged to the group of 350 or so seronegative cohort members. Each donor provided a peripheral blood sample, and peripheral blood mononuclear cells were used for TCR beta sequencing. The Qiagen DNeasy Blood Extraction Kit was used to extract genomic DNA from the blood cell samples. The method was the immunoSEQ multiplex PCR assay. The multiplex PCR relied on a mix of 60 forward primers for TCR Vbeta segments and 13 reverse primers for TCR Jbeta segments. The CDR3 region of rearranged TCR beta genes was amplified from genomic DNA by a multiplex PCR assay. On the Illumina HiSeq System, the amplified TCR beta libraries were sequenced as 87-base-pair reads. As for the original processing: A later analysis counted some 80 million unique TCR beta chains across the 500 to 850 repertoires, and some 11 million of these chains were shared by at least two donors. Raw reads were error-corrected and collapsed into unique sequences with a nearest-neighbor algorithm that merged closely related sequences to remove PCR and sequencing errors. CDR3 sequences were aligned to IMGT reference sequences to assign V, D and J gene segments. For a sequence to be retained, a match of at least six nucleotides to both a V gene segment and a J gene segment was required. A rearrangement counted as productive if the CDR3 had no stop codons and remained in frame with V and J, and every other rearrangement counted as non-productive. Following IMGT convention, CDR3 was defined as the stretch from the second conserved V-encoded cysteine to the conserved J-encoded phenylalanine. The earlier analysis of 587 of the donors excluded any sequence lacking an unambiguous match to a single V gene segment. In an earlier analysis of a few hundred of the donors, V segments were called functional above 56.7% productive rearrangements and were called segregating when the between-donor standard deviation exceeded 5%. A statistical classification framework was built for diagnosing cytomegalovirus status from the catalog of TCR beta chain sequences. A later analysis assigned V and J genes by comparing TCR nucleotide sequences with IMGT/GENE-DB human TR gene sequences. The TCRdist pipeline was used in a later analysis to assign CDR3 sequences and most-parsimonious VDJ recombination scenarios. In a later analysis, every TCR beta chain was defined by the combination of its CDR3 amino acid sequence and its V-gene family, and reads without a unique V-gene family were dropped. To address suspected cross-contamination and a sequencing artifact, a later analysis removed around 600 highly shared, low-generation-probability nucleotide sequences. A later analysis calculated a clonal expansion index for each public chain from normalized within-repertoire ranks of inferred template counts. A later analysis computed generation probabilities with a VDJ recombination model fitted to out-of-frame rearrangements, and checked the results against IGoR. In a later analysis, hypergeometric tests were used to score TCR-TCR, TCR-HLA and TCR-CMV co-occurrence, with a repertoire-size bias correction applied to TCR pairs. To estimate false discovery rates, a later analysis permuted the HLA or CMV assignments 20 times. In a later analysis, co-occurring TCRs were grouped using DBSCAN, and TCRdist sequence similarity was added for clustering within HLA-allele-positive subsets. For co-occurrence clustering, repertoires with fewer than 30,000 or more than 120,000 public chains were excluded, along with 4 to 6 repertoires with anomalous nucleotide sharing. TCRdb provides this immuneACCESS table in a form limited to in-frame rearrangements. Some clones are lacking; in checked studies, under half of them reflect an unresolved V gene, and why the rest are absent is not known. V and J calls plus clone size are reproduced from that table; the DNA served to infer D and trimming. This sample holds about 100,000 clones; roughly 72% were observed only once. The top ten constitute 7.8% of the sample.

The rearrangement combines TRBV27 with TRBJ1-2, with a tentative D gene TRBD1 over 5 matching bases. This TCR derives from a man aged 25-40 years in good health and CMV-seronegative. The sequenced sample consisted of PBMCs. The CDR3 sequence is CASSSDPYPRQTNYGYTF. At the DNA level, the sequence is TGTGCCAGCAGTTCAGACCCCTATCCTCGACAGACTAACTATGGCTACACCTTC.